Listed here are 29 T cell receptor beta chains from one sample, sequenced in a study of T-cell reconstitution after alpha-beta-depleted transplantation in children. Preparation of the TCRbeta library was carried out with unique molecular identifiers. From the PCR reads, TCRdb called clonotypes with MiXCR, one entry per CDR3 protein. The data contain 450,000 to 600,000 distinct CDR3 sequences, less than 35% of them singletons. The source was PBMCs from the stem cell graft donor, collected from the stem cell graft. The source is a human donor who donated a stem cell graft to a child with aplastic anemia.

This chain uses TRBV29-1 with TRBJ2-5; 10 bases match TRBD1. The V gene end was trimmed by 6 bases and the J gene end by 3 bases; junction bases not matched to a gene: 7. The CDR3 spans 14 residues. CDR1 is SQVTM, CDR2 ANQGSEA, per germline. The CDR3, as DNA: TGCAGCGTAACCGGGACAGGGGTTAAAGAGACCCAGTACTTC. Protein: CSVTGTGVKETQYF. The full variable domain, its missing parts supplied by reference TRBV29-1 and TRBJ2-5, is SAVISQKPSRDICQRGTSLTIQCQVDSQVTMMFWYRQQPGQSLTLIATANQGSEATYESGFVIDKFPISRPNLTFSTLTVSNMSPEDSSIYLCSVTGTGVKETQYFGPGTRLLVL.

This clonotype was recorded a few times. The chain uses TRBV6-2 or TRBV6-3 and TRBJ2-1; 10 nucleotides agree with TRBD2. This CDR3 spans 18 amino acids. Germline V gene data show CDR1 as MNHEY and CDR2 as SVGEGT. Unmatched junction bases numbered 12, after V lost 0 bases and J lost 7 bases. In DNA form, the CDR3 reads TGTGCCAGCAGTTACTCGATGTTCTCTAGCGGGAGATCGAATGAGCAGTTCTTC. Amino acid sequence: CASSYSMFSSGRSNEQFF.

The rearrangement uses TRBV15 and TRBJ2-4, with 8 bases aligning to TRBD1. The CDR3 length is 16 residues. Germline CDR1 and CDR2: LNHNV and YYDKDF (reference sequence). V was pared by 0 bases and J by 3 bases, with 4 bases of the junction left unmatched. CDR3 in DNA: TGTGCCACCAGCAGAGAAGGGACAGGAGGCAAAAACATTCAGTACTTC. The encoded protein is CATSREGTGGKNIQYF.

V gene TRBV5-1 combines with J gene TRBJ2-7, with 7 bases fitting TRBD1. The junction had 7 bases not matched to a gene; V was cut back by 2 bases and J by 2 bases. This CDR3 has 15 amino acids. Germline CDR1 is SGHRS and CDR2 is YFSETQ. The DNA of the CDR3 is TGCGCCAGCAGCTTAGGGACAGTATCAACCTACGAGCAGTACTTC. Translation gives CASSLGTVSTYEQYF.

The chain links TRBV12-3 or TRBV12-4 to TRBJ1-3; 7 nucleotides align to TRBD1. V shed 5 bases and J 4 bases; nucleotides not matched to a gene: 11. The CDR3 loop spans 16 amino acids. Here the CDR3 reads CASSRDSFISGNTIYF. The CDR3 bases are TGTGCCAGCAGTCGGGACAGTTTCATCTCCGGAAACACCATATATTTT.

The rearrangement joins TRBV5-3 to TRBJ2-7, with D maybe TRBD2 (6 bases). TRBV5-3 is an ORF; its function is uncertain. This CDR3 contains 14 residues. The ends were cut back, 0 bases at V and 3 bases at J, with 10 bases in the middle. CDR3 nucleotides: TGTGCCAGAAGCTTGGTTGGGGACTTCTACGAGCAGTACGTC. Protein product: CARSLVGDFYEQYV.

The CDR3 loop is CASSTGARVAPDTQYF. CDR3 bases: TGTGCCAGCAGCACCGGGGCGAGGGTAGCCCCAGATACGCAGTATTTT. The chain links TRBV5-4 to TRBJ2-3; D possibly matches TRBD1 or TRBD2 (5 bases each). This CDR3 is built from 16 residues. Trimming removed 4 bases at V and 4 bases at J, with 19 bases between. Germline V gene data show CDR1 as SGHNT and CDR2 as YYREEE (reference sequence). Using reference TRBV5-4 and TRBJ2-3 for the parts outside the CDR3, the full variable domain is ETGVTQSPTHLIKTRGQQVTLRCSSQSGHNTVSWYQQALGQGPQFIFQYYREEENGRGNFPPRFSGLQFPNYSSELNVNALELDDSALYLCASSTGARVAPDTQYFGPGTRLTVL.

This clonotype has only a few counts. The chain has TRBV5-1 and TRBJ2-3; TRBD2 is a possible D gene (6 bases). V lost 2 bases, J lost 0 bases, and 19 bases lay in between. CDR1 and CDR2 from the germline V gene are SGHRS and YFSETQ. The CDR3 loop spans 18 amino acids. In DNA form, the CDR3 reads TGCGCCAGCAGCTTCGCAGGACTAACTTTTCCTAGCACAGATACGCAGTATTTT. Protein product: CASSFAGLTFPSTDTQYF.

This clonotype was picked up a small number of times. J is TRBJ1-2 and V is TRBV19; TRBD1 matches 7 bases. Germline V gene sequence: CDR1 LNHDA, CDR2 SQIVND (reference sequence). The CDR3 totals 15 residues. J gave up 5 bases and V 4 bases, and 10 bases lay outside the gene matches. The DNA of the CDR3 is TGTGCCAGTAGTACATCGACAGGGAGGGAATATGGCTACACCTTC. Translating gives CASSTSTGREYGYTF.

The V and J genes are TRBV28 and TRBJ2-1; 12 bases match TRBD2. V gave up 7 bases and J gave up 4 bases; unmatched junction bases: 2. Germline V gene lookup returns CDR1 MDHEN and CDR2 SYDVKM. The CDR3 spans 14 residues. The CDR3 is CASKTSGGYNEQFF. The CDR3 nucleotides are TGTGCCAGCAAAACTAGCGGGGGGTACAATGAGCAGTTCTTC.

This clonotype was seen many times. V gene TRBV7-6 combines with J gene TRBJ2-3; D may match TRBD1 or TRBD2 (6 bases each). The CDR3 extends over 14 amino acids. The V gene lost 1 base and the J gene lost 8 bases, with 13 bases spanning the gap. CDR1 is SGHVS, CDR2 FNYEAQ, per germline. In DNA, the CDR3 is TGTGCCAGCAGCTTAGACGGAGGGGGTGGTACGCAGTATTTT. Residues: CASSLDGGGGTQYF. Based on the CDR3 plus reference TRBV7-6 and TRBJ2-3, the full variable domain is GAGVSQSPRYKVTKRGQDVALRCDPISGHVSLYWYRQALGQGPEFLTYFNYEAQQDKSGLPNDRFSAERPEGSISTLTIQRTEQRDSAMYRCASSLDGGGGTQYFGPGTRLTVL.

This clonotype appeared a few times. The V call is TRBV6-2 or TRBV6-3, the J call TRBJ2-1; a weak D match, TRBD1 (5 bases). The CDR3 is 13 residues long. Germline V lookup: CDR1 MNHEY, CDR2 SVGEGT. Trimming took 8 bases from V and 5 from J, leaving 13 bases between them. The CDR3 DNA is TGTGCCAGCTCGACGAACAGGAACAATGAGCAGTTCTTC. Translation gives CASSTNRNNEQFF.

V and J are TRBV24-1 and TRBJ2-2; D may correspond to TRBD1 or TRBD2 (5 bases each). The CDR3 has 15 amino acids. Germline V gene data show CDR1 as KGHDR and CDR2 as SFDVKD. V was clipped by 4 bases and J by 5 bases, with 13 bases between them. The chain's CDR3 is CATSDTGTLTGELFF. CDR3 nucleotides: TGTGCCACCAGTGACACCGGGACCCTAACCGGGGAGCTGTTTTTT.

The chain uses TRBV20-1 and TRBJ2-5, with D uncertain. Germline V lookup: CDR1 DFQATT, CDR2 SNEGSKA (reference sequence). V shed 1 base and J shed 5 bases, with 20 bases lying between them. This CDR3 contains 16 residues. For the CDR3, the DNA is TGCAGTGCTAGAGCCTCCCGGGCTCAGCCGTGGGAGACCCAGTACTTC. It translates to CSARASRAQPWETQYF.

This clonotype was found a few times. The chain has TRBV12-3 or TRBV12-4 and TRBJ1-1; D gene unclear. Trimming took off 1 base at V and 9 bases at J, with 6 bases between the two ends. The CDR3 spans 11 residues. The CDR3 DNA reads as TGTGCCAGCAGTTTAGAGGACCAAGCTTTCTTT. Its translation: CASSLEDQAFF.

This clonotype turned up a few times. The rearrangement joins TRBV28 to TRBJ2-7; TRBD1 matches at 8 bases. V shed 7 bases, J shed 3 bases, and the junction held 5 bases outside the gene matches. The CDR3 sequence is 13 residues long. The V gene's germline CDR1 is MDHEN and CDR2 SYDVKM. This CDR3 reads CASTRTGRYEQYF. The CDR3 nucleotides are TGTGCCAGCACGAGGACAGGGCGCTACGAGCAGTACTTC.

The chain is built from TRBV6-1 and TRBJ2-2; D gene unclear. CDR1 is MNHNS, CDR2 SASEGT, per germline. Trimming removed 6 bases from V and 1 base from J, with 9 bases in between. The CDR3 length is 14 residues. For the CDR3, the DNA is TGTGCCAGCAGGGACCGGATGAACACCGGGGAGCTGTTTTTT. This codes for CASRDRMNTGELFF.

This clonotype was counted only a few times. The chain has TRBV7-2 and TRBJ2-7; 8 bases map to TRBD1. Losses at the gene ends were 5 bases for V and 2 bases for J; bases not matched to a gene: 8. Germline values: CDR1 SGHTA, CDR2 FQGNSA. The CDR3 consists of 15 residues. The CDR3 DNA reads as TGTGCCAGCAGCAAGGGACAGGCGGGCGCCTACGAGCAGTACGTC. It encodes CASSKGQAGAYEQYV.

This clonotype turned up a few times. The chain joins TRBV20-1 to TRBJ2-3; D may be TRBD2 (6 bases). CDR3 length equals 15 residues. Trimming shortened V by 0 bases and J by 0 bases, and 10 bases separated the two germline ends. Germline V lookup: CDR1 DFQATT, CDR2 SNEGSKA (reference sequence). CDR3 nucleotide sequence: TGCAGTGCTAGAGATTTGGAGGGGAGCACAGATACGCAGTATTTT. Translated: CSARDLEGSTDTQYF.

This chain joins TRBV29-1 and TRBJ1-1; the match to TRBD1 covers 7 bases. V lost 6 bases and J lost 0; bases outside the gene matches: 7. Per germline, CDR1 SQVTM and CDR2 ANQGSEA. The CDR3 is 14 amino acids. Written as DNA, the CDR3 is TGCAGCGTCCTGGACAGGCCGCTGAACACTGAAGCTTTCTTT. This gives the protein CSVLDRPLNTEAFF.

The gene calls are TRBV19 and TRBJ1-5; D gene unclear. Germline loops: CDR1 LNHDA, CDR2 SQIVND (reference sequence). Trimming shortened V by 4 bases and J by 0 bases, and 13 bases separated the two germline ends. The CDR3 spans 16 residues. The CDR3 sequence is CASSTLTVYSNQPQHF. In nucleotides, the CDR3 is TGTGCCAGTAGTACACTCACAGTCTATAGCAATCAGCCCCAGCATTTT.

The J gene is TRBJ1-1, the V gene TRBV18, with D possibly being TRBD1 (5 bases). V was shortened by 1 base and J by 11 bases, with 17 bases between the two germline ends. CDR1 KGHSH and CDR2 LQKENI come from the germline V gene. The CDR3 spans 14 residues. The CDR3 here is CASSPRGGTGTAFF. The CDR3 region has the DNA TGTGCCAGCTCACCACGGGGCGGGACCGGGACGGCTTTCTTT.

This clonotype was observed a handful of times. The chain recombines TRBV29-1 with TRBJ2-3; 8 positions match TRBD2. V lost 1 base to trimming and J lost 1 base; unmatched junction nucleotides: 4. This CDR3 has 15 residues. The V gene's germline CDR1 is SQVTM and CDR2 ANQGSEA. The CDR3 reads CSVEGETSGTDTQYF. CDR3 bases: TGCAGCGTTGAAGGGGAGACTAGCGGCACAGATACGCAGTATTTT.

The rearrangement uses TRBV12-3 or TRBV12-4 and TRBJ1-1; D ambiguous. This CDR3 comprises 13 residues. Trimming took 8 bases from V and 0 from J, leaving 10 bases between them. The CDR3 nucleotides read TGTGCCAGCTTTGGGCTAGTGAACACTGAAGCTTTCTTT. Translating it yields CASFGLVNTEAFF.

V gene TRBV28 combines with J gene TRBJ2-7; perhaps TRBD2 as D (6 bases). V was trimmed by 8 bases and J by 7 bases, leaving 21 bases between them. The CDR3 loop spans 14 amino acids. Germline V gives CDR1 MDHEN, CDR2 SYDVKM. The CDR3 bases are TGTGCCAGCCAGTTGGGGGGAGGATTAGCGGAGCAGTACTTC. Encoded protein: CASQLGGGLAEQYF. The full variable domain, with the rest looked up from reference TRBV28 and TRBJ2-7, is DVKVTQSSRYLVKRTGEKVFLECVQDMDHENMFWYRQDPGLGLRLIYFSYDVKMKEKGDIPEGYSVSREKKERFSLILESASTNQTSMYLCASQLGGGLAEQYFGPGTRLTVT.

The chain recombines TRBV7-6 with TRBJ2-3; D not resolved. Germline CDR1 is SGHVS and CDR2 is FNYEAQ. The CDR3 loop spans 15 amino acids. V was shortened by 5 bases and J by 0 bases, with 12 bases between the two germline ends. CDR3 amino acids: CASSPQLPSTDTQYF. CDR3 DNA sequence: TGTGCCAGCAGCCCCCAACTTCCTAGCACAGATACGCAGTATTTT. The full variable domain, rest sourced from reference TRBV7-6 and TRBJ2-3, is GAGVSQSPRYKVTKRGQDVALRCDPISGHVSLYWYRQALGQGPEFLTYFNYEAQQDKSGLPNDRFSAERPEGSISTLTIQRTEQRDSAMYRCASSPQLPSTDTQYFGPGTRLTVL.

This chain connects TRBV27 to TRBJ2-3; 10 bases agree with TRBD1. The CDR3 extends over 14 amino acids. Per the germline V gene, CDR1 is MNHEY and CDR2 is SMNVEV (reference sequence). J lost 6 bases, V lost 4 bases, and 4 bases had no gene match. This CDR3 is CASSSTGGADTQYF. CDR3 bases: TGTGCCAGCAGTTCGACAGGGGGCGCGGATACGCAGTATTTT.

V gene TRBV7-2 combines with J gene TRBJ2-5; D might be TRBD1 (6 bases). Trimming stripped 9 bases from V and 0 bases from J, with 11 bases between. The CDR3 runs to 13 residues. CDR1 and CDR2 (germline): SGHTA, FQGNSA. The CDR3 loop reads CASTQGNQETQYF. The CDR3 DNA sequence: TGTGCCAGTACTCAGGGGAACCAAGAGACCCAGTACTTC.

This clonotype has ten or more counts. This chain links TRBV11-3 with TRBJ2-1; TRBD2 matches 11 bases. CDR1 SGHNT and CDR2 YENEEA come from the germline V gene. V trimming: 2 bases; J trimming: 4 bases; junction bases outside the gene matches: 4. The CDR3 sequence is 16 residues long. CDR3: CASSLRGLAGYNEQFF. Here the CDR3 DNA reads TGTGCCAGCAGCTTACGTGGACTAGCGGGTTACAATGAGCAGTTCTTC.